Sequencing of this T cell receptor beta chain was carried out in a study of T cell responses to AZD1222 COVID-19 vaccine (dated by TCRdb to the early 2020s). A note on the overall study: AZD1222 recipients given second doses at about 4 weeks or at about 12 weeks were pooled, since spike-specific TCR depth and breadth were not found to differ between the two schedules. A total of 230 to 250 trial participants underwent TCR sequencing, of whom 200 to 220 received two doses of AZD1222 and some 25 received two doses of the MenACWY control vaccine. Enrollment into the trials was organized by age into subgroups of 18-55, 56-69 and 70-plus years, and those subgroups contained roughly 140, 27 and 60 TCR-sequenced participants, respectively.

Looking up the germline V gene (reference sequence) yields CDR1 LNHNV and CDR2 YYDKDF. After removal of 1 base from V and 2 bases from J, the junction retains 6 bases not matched to a gene. The CDR3 numbers 16 residues from cysteine through phenylalanine. Only the CDR3 DNA stays, 48 bases, in frame from base 1. Study-wide conclusions, independent of this receptor: Vaccine-associated CD4 TCRs spanned the whole spike protein, with dominant responses in regions 160-218 and 743-854. Conclusions about previously exposed vaccinees are limited, since just a handful of AZD1222 recipients were seropositive for SARS-CoV-2 at baseline. Because no day 14 peak-response samples were available, repertoires were characterized only after the peak T cell response. Epitopes outside the regions mutated in the B.1.351 and B.1.1.7 variants were reportedly recognized by nearly half of the unique spike-specific TCRs. Most participants were white British and females outnumbered males, and the authors suggested that clonal diversity may have been underestimated. A significant rise in spike-specific TCR breadth and depth was observed after two AZD1222 doses relative to day 0 and relative to MenACWY recipients. In the small 56-69-year group, the increase in depth fell short of significance, most likely because of low power.

This clone showed up just once. Its antigen is unknown. No base qualities exist here, and no much larger clone lies one base off it. The label giving this sample's time point can be read as: baseline before first vaccination. The vaccinee samples were drawn from two UK trials, COV001 and COV002, one of which was a single-blind randomized controlled phase 2/3 trial testing AZD1222 (ChAdOx1 nCoV-19) in healthy adults. For TCRbeta chain sequencing, PBMC samples from trial participants were taken at day 0 and at day 28 after the second dose. The CDR3 regions of human TCRbeta chains were analyzed by immunosequencing. The authors' analysis ran thus. Repertoire TCRs were checked for matches against a reference library of SARS-CoV-2-specific TCRs that had been generated using the MIRA antigen-specificity platform. Breadth meant the fraction of unique TCRs that were SARS-CoV-2-associated, whereas depth meant the fraction of total T cells that were SARS-CoV-2-associated. Using the MIRA data, each spike-specific TCR was mapped to the spike region that the TCR reacts to and placed in a CD4 or CD8 class. Log10-transformed breadth and depth values were compared by one-way ANOVA with Sidak's multiple comparisons tests. The clones in this table, taken by TCRdb from immuneACCESS, are in-frame only. Not every clone is retained; where verified, under half of the shortfall comes from an unresolved V gene, and the cause of the rest is unknown. The DNA was the basis for D and trimming; V, J and clone size are from that table. In all, the sample holds about 120,000 clones, and around 92% of those were seen once. Of the sample, 14% falls within the top ten clones.

The material was peripheral blood, obtained on day 0 of AZD1222 vaccination. The chain joins TRBV15 to TRBJ2-7, and 9 junction bases match TRBD1. This receptor was taken from an adult in good health. CDR3 loop: CATSRGRQGVAYEQYF. At the DNA level, the sequence is TGTGCCACCAGCAGAGGAAGACAGGGGGTGGCCTACGAGCAGTACTTC.